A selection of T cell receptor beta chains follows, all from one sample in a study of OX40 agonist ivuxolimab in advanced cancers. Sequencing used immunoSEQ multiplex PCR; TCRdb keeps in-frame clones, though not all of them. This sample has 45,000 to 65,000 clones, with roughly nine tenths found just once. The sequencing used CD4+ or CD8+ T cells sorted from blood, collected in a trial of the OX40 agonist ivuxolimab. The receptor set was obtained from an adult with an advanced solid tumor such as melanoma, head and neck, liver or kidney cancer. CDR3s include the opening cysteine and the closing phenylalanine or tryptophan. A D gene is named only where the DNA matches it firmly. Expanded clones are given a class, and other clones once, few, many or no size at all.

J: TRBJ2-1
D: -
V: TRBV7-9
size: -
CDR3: CASSFQSSYNEQFF
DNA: TGTGCCAGCAGCTTTCAGAGCTCCTACAATGAGCAGTTCTTC

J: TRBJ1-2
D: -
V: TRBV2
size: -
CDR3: CASGQGPWDGYTF
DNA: TGTGCCAGCGGGCAGGGCCCATGGGATGGCTACACCTTC

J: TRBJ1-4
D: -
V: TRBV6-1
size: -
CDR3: CASSEGGAGEKLFF
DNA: TGTGCCAGCAGTGAGGGGGGGGCCGGTGAAAAACTGTTTTTT

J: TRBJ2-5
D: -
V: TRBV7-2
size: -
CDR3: CASSSGVGLALETQYF
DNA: TGTGCCAGCAGCTCAGGGGTGGGGCTAGCGTTGGAGACCCAGTACTTC

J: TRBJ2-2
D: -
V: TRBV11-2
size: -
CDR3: CASSLGLAARGELFF
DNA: TGTGCCAGCAGCTTAGGTCTAGCAGCGAGGGGGGAGCTGTTTTTT

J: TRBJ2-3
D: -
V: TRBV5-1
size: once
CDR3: CASSLASTGLPDTQYF
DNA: TGCGCCAGCAGCTTGGCCAGCACAGGTCTTCCAGATACGCAGTATTTT

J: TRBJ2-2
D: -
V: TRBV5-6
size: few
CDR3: CASSKLQGRWELFF
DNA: TGTGCCAGCAGCAAACTACAGGGGAGGTGGGAGCTGTTTTTT

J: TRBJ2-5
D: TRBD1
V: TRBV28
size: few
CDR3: CASSSYRGRKTQYF
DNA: TGTGCCAGCAGTTCGTACAGGGGGAGGAAGACCCAGTACTTC

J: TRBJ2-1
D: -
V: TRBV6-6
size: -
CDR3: CASSYSGARGVGEQFF
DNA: TGTGCCAGCAGTTACTCGGGAGCGAGAGGTGTGGGTGAGCAGTTCTTC

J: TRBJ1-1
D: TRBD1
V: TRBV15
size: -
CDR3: CATSRRDRSNTEAFF
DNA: TGTGCCACCAGCAGGCGGGACAGGTCTAACACTGAAGCTTTCTTT

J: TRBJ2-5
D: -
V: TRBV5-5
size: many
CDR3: CASRSLGSGQETQYF
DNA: TGTGCCAGCAGATCCCTGGGTAGCGGACAAGAGACCCAGTACTTC

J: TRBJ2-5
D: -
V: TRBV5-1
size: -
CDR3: CASSLRAEGEQYF
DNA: TGCGCCAGCAGCTTGCGGGCCGAAGGAGAGCAGTACTTC

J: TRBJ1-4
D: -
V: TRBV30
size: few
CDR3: CAFTGIDSFNEKLFF
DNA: TGTGCCTTTACCGGTATTGACAGCTTTAATGAAAAACTGTTTTTT

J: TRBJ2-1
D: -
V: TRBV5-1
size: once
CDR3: CASSPTTGYNEQFF
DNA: TGCGCCAGCAGCCCGACGACAGGCTACAATGAGCAGTTCTTC

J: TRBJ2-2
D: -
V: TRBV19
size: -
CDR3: CASSILSGELFF
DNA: TGTGCCAGTAGTATTTTGAGCGGGGAGCTGTTTTTT

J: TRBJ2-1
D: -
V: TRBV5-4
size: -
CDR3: CASSLTNNEQFF
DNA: TGTGCCAGCAGCTTGACCAACAATGAGCAGTTCTTC

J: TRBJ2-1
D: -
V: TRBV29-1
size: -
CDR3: CGGALGNEQFF
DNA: TGCGGGGGGGCTTTGGGCAATGAGCAGTTCTTC

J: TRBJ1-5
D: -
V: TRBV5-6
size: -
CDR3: CASSFRSGANQPQHF
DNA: TGTGCCAGCAGCTTTAGGTCAGGGGCCAATCAGCCCCAGCATTTT

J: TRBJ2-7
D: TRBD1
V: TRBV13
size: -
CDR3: CASSPPDRGAYEQYF
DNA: TGTGCCAGCAGCCCCCCGGACAGGGGGGCCTACGAGCAGTACTTC

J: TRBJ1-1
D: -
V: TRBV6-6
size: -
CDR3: CASTPGTLNTEAFF
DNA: TGTGCCAGCACCCCCGGGACGTTGAACACTGAAGCTTTCTTT

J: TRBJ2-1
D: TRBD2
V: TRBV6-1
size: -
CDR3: CASRVTSASYNEQFF
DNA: TGTGCCAGCAGAGTTACTAGCGCCTCATACAATGAGCAGTTCTTC

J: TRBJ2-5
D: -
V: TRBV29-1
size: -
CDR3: CSVRGSRSEETQYF
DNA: TGCAGCGTTCGGGGCTCCCGTTCGGAAGAGACCCAGTACTTC

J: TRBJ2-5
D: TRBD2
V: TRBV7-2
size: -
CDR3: CASSLVSSGVGETQYF
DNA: TGTGCCAGCAGCTTAGTATCTAGCGGGGTTGGAGAGACCCAGTACTTC

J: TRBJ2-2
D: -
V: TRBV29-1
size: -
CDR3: CSVALQGNTGELFF
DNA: TGCAGCGTTGCATTACAGGGGAACACCGGGGAGCTGTTTTTT

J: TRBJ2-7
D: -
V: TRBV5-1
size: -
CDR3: CASSLSGGNYEQYF
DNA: TGCGCCAGCAGCTTGTCGGGCGGGAACTACGAGCAGTACTTC

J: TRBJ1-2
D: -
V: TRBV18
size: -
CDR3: CASSRTENYGYTF
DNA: TGTGCCAGCTCACGGACGGAGAACTATGGCTACACCTTC

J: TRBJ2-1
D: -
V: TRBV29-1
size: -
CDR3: CSVVGLRGWGHAYNEQFF
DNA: TGCAGCGTTGTAGGTCTTCGGGGGTGGGGGCATGCCTACAATGAGCAGTTCTTC

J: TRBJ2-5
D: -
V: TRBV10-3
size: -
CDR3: CAISERETETQYF
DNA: TGTGCCATCAGTGAGAGGGAAACAGAGACCCAGTACTTC

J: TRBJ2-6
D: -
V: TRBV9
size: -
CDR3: CASSAERSGANVLTF
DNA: TGTGCCAGCAGCGCCGAACGCTCTGGGGCCAACGTCCTGACTTTC

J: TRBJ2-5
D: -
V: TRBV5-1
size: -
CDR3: CASSPQGRGGETQYF
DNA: TGCGCCAGCAGCCCCCAGGGGAGGGGAGGGGAGACCCAGTACTTC

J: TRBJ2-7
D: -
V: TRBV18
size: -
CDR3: CASSSGTGAREQYF
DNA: TGTGCCAGCTCAAGCGGGACAGGTGCTAGGGAGCAGTACTTC

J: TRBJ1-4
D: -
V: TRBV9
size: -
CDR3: CASSAPKGTVQLMIEFF
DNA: TGTGCCAGCAGCGCCCCCAAGGGGACGGTTCAACTAATGATTGAGTTTTTT

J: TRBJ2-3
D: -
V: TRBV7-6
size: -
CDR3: CASSTNRADTQYF
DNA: TGTGCCAGCAGCACAAACAGGGCAGATACGCAGTATTTT

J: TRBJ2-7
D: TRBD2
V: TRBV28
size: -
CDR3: CASSLGGVAPSSYEQYF
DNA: TGTGCCAGCAGTTTAGGGGGGGTCGCACCAAGCTCCTACGAGCAGTACTTC

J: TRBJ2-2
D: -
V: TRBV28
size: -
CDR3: CASSPPDYTGELFF
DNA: TGTGCCAGCAGTCCCCCGGACTACACCGGGGAGCTGTTTTTT

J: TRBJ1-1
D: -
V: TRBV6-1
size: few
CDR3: CASIVGGANTEAFF
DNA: TGTGCCAGCATTGTGGGGGGCGCGAACACTGAAGCTTTCTTT

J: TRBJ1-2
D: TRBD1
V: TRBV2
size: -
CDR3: CASSDNRGLSGYTF
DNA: TGTGCCAGCAGTGACAACAGGGGGCTCTCTGGCTACACCTTC

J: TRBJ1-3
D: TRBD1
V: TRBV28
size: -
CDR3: CASTPGTGGNTIYF
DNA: TGTGCCAGCACCCCCGGGACAGGAGGAAACACCATATATTTT

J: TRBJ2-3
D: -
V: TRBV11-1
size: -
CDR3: CASSPLRISTDTQYF
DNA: TGTGCCAGCAGCCCACTCAGGATAAGCACAGATACGCAGTATTTT

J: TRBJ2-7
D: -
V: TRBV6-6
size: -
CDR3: CASSPGLASYEQYF
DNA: TGTGCCAGCAGTCCAGGGCTGGCCTCCTACGAGCAGTACTTC

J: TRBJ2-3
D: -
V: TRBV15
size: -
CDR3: CATSPGRFTDTQYF
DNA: TGTGCCACCAGCCCTGGGCGGTTCACAGATACGCAGTATTTT

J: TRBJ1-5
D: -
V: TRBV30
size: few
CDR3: CAWSVSSGLNQPQHF
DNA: TGTGCCTGGAGTGTATCAAGCGGACTCAATCAGCCCCAGCATTTT

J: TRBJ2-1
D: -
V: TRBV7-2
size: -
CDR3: CASSTYGTPYNEQFF
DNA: TGTGCCAGCAGCACTTACGGGACGCCTTACAATGAGCAGTTCTTC

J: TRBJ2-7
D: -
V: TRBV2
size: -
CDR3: CASNGQGGEQYF
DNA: TGTGCCAGCAACGGGCAGGGTGGCGAGCAGTACTTC

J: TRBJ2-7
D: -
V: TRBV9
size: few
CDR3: CASSVGGTPLGEQYF
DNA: TGTGCCAGCAGCGTAGGTGGGACCCCCCTCGGCGAGCAGTACTTC

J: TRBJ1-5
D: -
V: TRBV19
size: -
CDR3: CASSIAGRTNQPQHF
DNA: TGTGCCAGTAGTATTGCGGGACGGACAAATCAGCCCCAGCATTTT

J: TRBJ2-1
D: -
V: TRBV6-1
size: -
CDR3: CASSGGRGSYNEQFF
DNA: TGTGCCAGCAGCGGCGGCAGGGGATCCTACAATGAGCAGTTCTTC

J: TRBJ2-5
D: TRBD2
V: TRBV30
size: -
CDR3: CAWSSSGGKTQYF
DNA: TGTGCCTGGAGTTCTAGCGGGGGGAAGACCCAGTACTTC

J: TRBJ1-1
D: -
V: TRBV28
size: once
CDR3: CASSLAGLVAAEAFF
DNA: TGTGCCAGCAGTTTGGCAGGGCTTGTTGCAGCTGAAGCTTTCTTT

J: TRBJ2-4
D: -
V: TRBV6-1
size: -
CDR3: CASSEGPIAKNIQYF
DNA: TGTGCCAGCAGCGAGGGACCGATAGCCAAAAACATTCAGTACTTC

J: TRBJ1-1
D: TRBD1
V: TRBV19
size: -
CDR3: CASSTGTNSNTEAFF
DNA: TGTGCCAGCTCGACAGGGACGAATTCGAACACTGAAGCTTTCTTT

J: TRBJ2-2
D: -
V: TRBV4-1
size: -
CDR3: CASSQAGDGTGELFF
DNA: TGCGCCAGCAGCCAAGCTGGGGACGGCACCGGGGAGCTGTTTTTT

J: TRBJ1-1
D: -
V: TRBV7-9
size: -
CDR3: CASSFLSGGMNTEAFF
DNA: TGTGCCAGCAGCTTCTTGTCTGGGGGTATGAACACTGAAGCTTTCTTT

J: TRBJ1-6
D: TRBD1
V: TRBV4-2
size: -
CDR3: CASSVGQGANSPLHF
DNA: TGTGCCAGCAGCGTTGGACAGGGGGCAAATTCACCCCTCCACTTT

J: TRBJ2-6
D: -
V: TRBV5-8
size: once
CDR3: CASSPRLSGANVLTF
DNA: TGTGCCAGCAGCCCCCGTCTCTCTGGGGCCAACGTCCTGACTTTC

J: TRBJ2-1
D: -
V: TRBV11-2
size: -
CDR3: CASSAGTMYNEQFF
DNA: TGTGCCAGCAGCGCCGGGACAATGTACAATGAGCAGTTCTTC

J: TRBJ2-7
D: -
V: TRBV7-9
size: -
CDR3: CASSPAGGYQAYEQYF
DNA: TGTGCCAGCAGCCCAGCGGGCGGATACCAGGCCTACGAGCAGTACTTC

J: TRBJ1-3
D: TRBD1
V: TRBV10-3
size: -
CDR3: CAISEDRAGNTIYF
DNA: TGTGCCATCAGTGAGGACAGGGCTGGAAACACCATATATTTT

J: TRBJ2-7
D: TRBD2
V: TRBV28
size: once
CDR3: CASSLWRSGGPSYEQYF
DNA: TGTGCCAGCAGTTTATGGAGGAGCGGGGGGCCCTCCTACGAGCAGTACTTC